This T cell receptor (beta chain) was sequenced during a study of T cell repertoires in aging, cancer and after chemotherapy. About the study: Clear clonal overlap appeared across healthy donor samples taken over several months to years. Overall study results and limits: Age-matched healthy donors had significantly more diverse, less clonal blood TCR repertoires than untreated cancer patients. Rebound thymic output was suggested by rising median generation probability during chemotherapy in each cancer cohort. In cancer patients, declining TCR diversity with age involved lost richness and lost evenness.

In the case of this clonotype: No antigen is known for it.

Multiplex touch-down PCR with TRB-A/B primers amplified rearranged V-D-J TRB sequences. TCRdb re-called the multiplex PCR reads with MiXCR, one entry per CDR3 protein. The sample consists of about 12,000 distinct CDR3 sequences, approximately 30% of them appearing once. Amplification of TCR beta used genomic DNA extracted from peripheral blood. Per germline, CDR1 SGHRS and CDR2 YFSETQ. V gave up 5 bases and J gave up 7 bases, with 13 bases separating them. The CDR3 has 13 amino acids. The clonotype comes from a human donor in good health. The donor label of this sample is uncertain. The sample consisted of blood. The gene calls are TRBV5-1 and TRBJ2-1; D call uncertain. The CDR3 coding sequence is TGCGCCAGCAGGCCGCGATCGTGGAATGAGCAGTTCTTC. It yields the protein CASRPRSWNEQFF. The variable domain in full, with the rest retrieved from reference TRBV5-1 and TRBJ2-1, is KAGVTQTPRYLIKTRGQQVTLSCSPISGHRSVSWYQQTPGQGLQFLFEYFSETQRNKGNFPGRFSGRQFSNSRSEMNVSTLELGDSALYLCASRPRSWNEQFFGPGTRLTVL.